This T cell receptor (beta chain) was recovered during a study of blood T cell repertoires in COVID-19 (TCRdb year 2020). Describing the broader study: Samples covering the acute and convalescent phases of COVID-19 were provided by collaborators in the United States, Italy and Spain. The samples were drawn from the first 160 participants of the ongoing ImmuneRACE study and from some 1,300 subjects provided by 6 global collaborators. The sample metadata nearly always contained a de-identified subject ID, COVID-19 status, age in years and sex. Deeply sampled blood TCRbeta repertoires from subjects exposed to, actively infected with, or recovered from COVID-19 were included in the dataset. The prospective study material was composed of cDNA or gDNA derived from T cells, B-cell-depleted T cells, or PBMCs. The repertoires were released in a freely available public database intended as a resource for research on the immune response to SARS-CoV-2. Where available, HLA class I and class II types were taken from metadata supplied by the sample provider and were not determined by assay-based typing. Here is what the overall study found, with its caveats: Clinical and demographic metadata were provided uncurated, with the amount varying by source and participant.

A note on this clone: The target of this receptor is not known. No much larger clone exists at a distance of one base, and base qualities are not known.

Enrolling through a virtual design, the prospective study's participants ranged in age from roughly 18 to 100 years and lived across 24 United States geographic areas. In the prospective study, cohorts were assigned on the basis of participant-reported clinical history obtained from a screening survey and a study questionnaire. For ImmuneRACE Cohort 3, a participant was defined as recovered based on two consecutive negative NP/OP PCR tests, clearance by a healthcare professional, or resolution of symptoms. Each participant in the prospective study had whole blood, serum and a nasopharyngeal or oropharyngeal swab collected by mobile phlebotomists. Prospective study participants could optionally give additional blood draws and questionnaires over an approximately two-month period. Before DNA extraction, blood samples from the prospective study were shipped at room temperature or frozen. TCRbeta CDR3 regions were amplified from genomic DNA by means of the immunoSEQ Assay, a bias-controlled multiplex PCR. Per the original workflow: Nucleated cell counts per sample were estimated from amplification of reference gene primers within the assay. Sequence reads were collapsed and filtered to measure the absolute abundance of every unique TCRbeta CDR3 rearrangement. For each sample, productive Simpson clonality was calculated as the square root of Simpson's diversity index over productive rearrangements. TCRdb stores this immuneACCESS table with in-frame sequences only. Part of the clones is absent; in the studies checked, under half of the shortfall reflects unresolved V genes, and no reason is known for the rest. D and trimming were read from the DNA, whereas the V and J calls and clone size are those reported in that table. The sample contains about 180,000 clones, about four fifths of them found a single time. 15% to 20% of the sample is in the top ten clones.

The cysteine opens and the phenylalanine closes a CDR3 of 14 amino acids. Only CDR3 DNA remains: 42 bases, in frame from the first base. Trimming at the junction amounts to 5 bases on V and 5 bases on J, and the germline ends lie 16 bases apart. The receptor was isolated from a man in his 60s who had recovered from COVID-19. The chain couples TRBV5-3 to TRBJ1-1; a weak D assignment points to TRBD1 (6 bases agree). TRBV5-3 is known as an ORF, though its function is uncertain. Sequencing was carried out using PBMCs or T cells enriched from blood (not recorded which). The CDR3 protein is CARSRGRGGTEAFF. The DNA sequence is given as TGTGCCAGAAGTCGGGGGCGGGGAGGGACTGAAGCTTTCTTT.